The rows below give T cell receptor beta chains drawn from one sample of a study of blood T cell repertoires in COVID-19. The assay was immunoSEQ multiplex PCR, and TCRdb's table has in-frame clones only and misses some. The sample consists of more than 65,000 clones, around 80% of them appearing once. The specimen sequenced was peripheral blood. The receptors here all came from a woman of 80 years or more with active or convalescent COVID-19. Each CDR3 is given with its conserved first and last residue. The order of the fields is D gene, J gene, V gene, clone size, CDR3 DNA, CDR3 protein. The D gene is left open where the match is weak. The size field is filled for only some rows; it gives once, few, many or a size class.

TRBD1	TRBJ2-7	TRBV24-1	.	TGTGCCACCAGTGACTGGGGACAGGGCGAGCAGTACTTC	CATSDWGQGEQYF
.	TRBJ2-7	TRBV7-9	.	TGTGCCAGCAGCCTGCAAGGGAGCCACGAGCAGTACTTC	CASSLQGSHEQYF
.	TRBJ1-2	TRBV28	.	TGTGCCAGCAGAATGACAGCTAACTATGGCTACACCTTC	CASRMTANYGYTF
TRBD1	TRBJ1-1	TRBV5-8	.	TGTGCCAGCAGCTTGGTTGGGACAGGGGATTACGCCACTGAAGCTTTCTTT	CASSLVGTGDYATEAFF
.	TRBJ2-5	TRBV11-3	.	TGTGCCAGCAGCGAAACGGGGGGCCCGTTCGGGACCCAGTACTTC	CASSETGGPFGTQYF
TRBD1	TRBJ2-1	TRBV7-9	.	TGTGCCAGCAGCTCAGAACCAGACAGGGGTTGGAATGAGCAGTTCTTC	CASSSEPDRGWNEQFF
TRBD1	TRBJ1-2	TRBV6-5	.	TGTGCCAGCAGTTACCCGACAGGGGGCGTTAACTATGGCTACACCTTC	CASSYPTGGVNYGYTF
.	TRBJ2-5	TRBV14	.	TGTGCCAGCAGCCATTTCCCCGGTGTAGCCCAAGAGACCCAGTACTTC	CASSHFPGVAQETQYF
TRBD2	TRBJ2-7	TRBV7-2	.	TGTGCCAGCAGCCCCGACGGGGGGGCGCGCTCCTACGAGCAGTACTTC	CASSPDGGARSYEQYF
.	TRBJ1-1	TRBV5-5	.	TGTGCCAGCATCACAACCGCAGTCGGGGGGGCTTTCTTT	CASITTAVGGAFF
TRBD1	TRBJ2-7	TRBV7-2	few	TGTGCCAGCAGCCAGGGACAGGGGAGAAGTGAGCAGTACTTC	CASSQGQGRSEQYF
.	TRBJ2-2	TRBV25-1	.	TGTGCCAGCACCCAAAGTAGCGCCGGGGAGCTGTTTTTT	CASTQSSAGELFF
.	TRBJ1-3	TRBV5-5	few	TGTGCCAGCAGCCGGGACATCAGTCTCTCTGGAAACACCATATATTTT	CASSRDISLSGNTIYF
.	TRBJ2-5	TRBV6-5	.	TGTGCCAGCAGACGTTCAAGAGGGGAGACCCAGTACTTC	CASRRSRGETQYF
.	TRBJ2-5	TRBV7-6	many	TGTGCCAGCAGCCCGGAGGTCAGGTTGCAAGAGACCCAGTACTTC	CASSPEVRLQETQYF
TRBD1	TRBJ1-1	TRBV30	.	TGTGCCTGGAGTCCCACAGGGGGTGGCACTGAAGCTTTCTTT	CAWSPTGGGTEAFF
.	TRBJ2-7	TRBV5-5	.	TGTGCCAGCAGCTTGAGGGGCAGCCCAACCGGGGGCGAGCAGTACTTC	CASSLRGSPTGGEQYF
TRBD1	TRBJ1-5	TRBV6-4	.	TGTGCCAGCAGTGATCTCCCACTACTCACCTACAGGGGGGGCAATCAGCCCCAGCATTTT	CASSDLPLLTYRGGNQPQHF
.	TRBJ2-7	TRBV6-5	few	TGTGCCAGCAGTTACGAAGGGGCTCGCGCCTACGAGCAGTACTTC	CASSYEGARAYEQYF
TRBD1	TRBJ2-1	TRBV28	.	TGTGCCAGCAGTTTATCAAGCAACAGGGGGAATGAGCAGTTCTTC	CASSLSSNRGNEQFF
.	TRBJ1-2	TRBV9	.	TGTGCCAGCAGCAGGGGCAGGGCCGAAGGCTACACCTTC	CASSRGRAEGYTF
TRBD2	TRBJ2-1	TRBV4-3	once	TGCGCCAGCAGCCAAGATAGCCAGCGGGGGGATTCTCAGTTCTTC	CASSQDSQRGDSQFF
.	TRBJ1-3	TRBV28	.	TGTGCCAGCAGTCCCCCAGGTCAGGGGTCTGGAAACACCATATATTTT	CASSPPGQGSGNTIYF
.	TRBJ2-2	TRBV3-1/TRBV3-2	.	TGTGCCAGCAGCCTGGGACACAACACCGGGGAGCTGTTTTTT	CASSLGHNTGELFF
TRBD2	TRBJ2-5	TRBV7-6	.	TGTGCCAGCAGCTTAGTTGTTAGCGGGGGGGCTGGAGAGACCCAGTACTTC	CASSLVVSGGAGETQYF
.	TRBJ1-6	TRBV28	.	TGTGCCAGCAGCCCGTGGGGCTTGGGTTCACCCCTCCACTTT	CASSPWGLGSPLHF
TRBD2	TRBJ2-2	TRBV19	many	TGTGCCAGTAGTTCGGGACTAGGTACAGGGGAGCTGTTTTTT	CASSSGLGTGELFF
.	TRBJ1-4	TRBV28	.	TGTGCCAGCAGTTTAGTGAGCAGGGATGAAAAACTGTTTTTT	CASSLVSRDEKLFF
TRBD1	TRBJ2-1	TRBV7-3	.	TGTGCCAGCAGCCTCGGGACAGGGTCCAATGAGCAGTTCTTC	CASSLGTGSNEQFF
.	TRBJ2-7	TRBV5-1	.	TGCGCCAGCAGCGAGAGCTCCTACGAGCAGTACTTC	CASSESSYEQYF
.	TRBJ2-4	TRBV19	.	TGTGCCAGTAATGGCGACAGGCCGGCGGACATTCAGTACTTC	CASNGDRPADIQYF
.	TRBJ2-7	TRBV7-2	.	TGTGCCAGCAGCTTAGATGGGGGGGCTGACGAGCAGTACTTC	CASSLDGGADEQYF
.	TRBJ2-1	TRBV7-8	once	TGTGCCAGCAGCTTGGGGGGGGCCTATGAGCAGTTCTTC	CASSLGGAYEQFF
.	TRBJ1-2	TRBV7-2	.	TGTGCCAGCAGCCAGTTCGTCCGGACAGCAAACTATGGCTACACCTTC	CASSQFVRTANYGYTF
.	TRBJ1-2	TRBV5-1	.	TGCGCCAGCAGCCCGTCGCGGGGTGAGGATGGCTACACCTTC	CASSPSRGEDGYTF
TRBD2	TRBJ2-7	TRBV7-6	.	TGTGCCAGCAGCTTAGCGCCACCAGGACTAGCGGGGGCCCCTCTCGAGCAGTACTTC	CASSLAPPGLAGAPLEQYF
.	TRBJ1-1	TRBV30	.	TGTGCCTGGTTACTAGACCCGGGGGACACTGAAGCTTTCTTT	CAWLLDPGDTEAFF
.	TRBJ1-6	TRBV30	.	TGTGCCTGGAGCGGGTCGAGGGACACTTATTTTAGTAATTCACCCCTCCACTTT	CAWSGSRDTYFSNSPLHF
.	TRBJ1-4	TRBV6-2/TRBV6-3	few	TGTGCCAGCAGTGTGGACAGCGCCCGAGGGGAAAAACTGTTTTTT	CASSVDSARGEKLFF
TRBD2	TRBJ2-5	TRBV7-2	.	TGTGCCAGCAGCGGTAGCGGGGGGGGTGCGCAGACCCAGTACTTC	CASSGSGGGAQTQYF
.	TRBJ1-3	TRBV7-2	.	TGTGCCAGCAGCTTAGTAGCGGGTGGCATCTCCTCTGGAAACACCATATATTTT	CASSLVAGGISSGNTIYF
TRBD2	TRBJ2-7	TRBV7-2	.	TGTGCCAGCAGCTTACTAGCGGGGGGTGTCTACGAGCAGTACTTC	CASSLLAGGVYEQYF
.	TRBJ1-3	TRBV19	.	TGTGCCAGCTCTATAGCCGTCCGCTCCTCTGGAAACACCATATATTTT	CASSIAVRSSGNTIYF
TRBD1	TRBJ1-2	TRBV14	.	TGTGCCAGCAGCCAGGCCGGGACAGGGCTAGAATCTGGCTACACCTTC	CASSQAGTGLESGYTF
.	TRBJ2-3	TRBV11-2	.	TGTGCCAGCAGCTTGAATAGCCCAGATACGCAGTATTTT	CASSLNSPDTQYF
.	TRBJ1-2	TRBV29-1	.	TGCAGCGTTCGGGCAGGGATATACTATGGCTACACCTTC	CSVRAGIYYGYTF
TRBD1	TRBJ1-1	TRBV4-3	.	TGCGCCAGCAGCCAAGAGGGCCGGGACAGCCGACCTGAAGCTTTCTTT	CASSQEGRDSRPEAFF
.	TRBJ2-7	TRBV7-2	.	TGTGCCAGCAGCCCACAGACAGGACCCTACGAGCAGTACTTC	CASSPQTGPYEQYF
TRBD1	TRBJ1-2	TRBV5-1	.	TGCGCCAGCAGCTTGACAGGGGGTCGAGGCTACACCTTC	CASSLTGGRGYTF
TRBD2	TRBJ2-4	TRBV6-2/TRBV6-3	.	TGTGCCAGCAGTTCAAGCCGGACTAGCGGGGGGGGTAACATTCAGTACTTC	CASSSSRTSGGGNIQYF